A selection of T cell receptor beta chains follows, all from one sample in a study of regulatory T cells in long-lasting Graves disease. TCRdb itself ran the multiplex PCR reads through MiXCR, one entry per CDR3 protein. The sample has about 620,000 distinct CDR3 sequences, approximately 15% seen once. The same sample was also studied in work on T cells in Graves' hyperthyroidism and ophthalmopathy.

The specimen comprised peripheral blood mononuclear cells (PBMCs), sampled at new diagnosis, from a patient treated with antithyroid drugs. Receptors originate from a woman in her twenties or thirties with Graves disease. Each CDR3 is given without its conserved first and last residue. Fields, in order: clone size, V gene, CDR3 protein. Not every row has a clone size; where given, it reads once, few, many or a size class.

many TRBV6-2/TRBV6-3 ASRMGQGVYEQY
many TRBV20-1 SPTKGGPNTEAF
many TRBV12-3/TRBV12-4 ASSFTTGGNTGELF
. TRBV7-9 ASSPQPLDRGTGELF
many TRBV28 ASSLSGRWYQPQH
few TRBV5-1 ASSPDRGIGYGYT
many TRBV11-2 ASSSGLAGGDEQY
. TRBV6-1 ASSVPAYSYEQY
many TRBV6-2/TRBV6-3 ASSTHKTSVNNEQF
. TRBV19 ASTKGQTYEQY
. TRBV19 ASSTPGGGNTEAF
many TRBV6-1 ASSGPNRRLADGYT
. TRBV19 ASRDRSPGGGETQY
many TRBV2 ASSRREEQY
. TRBV19 ASSNQVYGYT
few TRBV28 ASSFEGKRAQY
many TRBV28 ASSPLRAGELF
. TRBV7-9 ASSAFNQPQH
. TRBV7-2 ASSRTGTGTYEQY
few TRBV18 ASSPAGSDTEAF
. TRBV27 ASSLRADHNEQF
. TRBV3-1 ASSQVEIYSTQY
many TRBV5-1 ASSLDRAAGELF
many TRBV28 ASRPLTGNNSPLH
many TRBV12-3/TRBV12-4 ASSGQFAQETQY
few TRBV7-2 ASSQPASGRPTRNEQF